This T cell receptor (beta chain) is drawn from a study of T cell responses to AZD1222 COVID-19 vaccine. Assay: immunoSEQ multiplex PCR; the TCRdb copy retains only in-frame clones and omits some. The data show 100,000 or so clones, 70% to 90% seen once. V lost 1 base to trimming and J lost 6 bases; unmatched junction nucleotides: 7. The CDR3 is made up of 15 amino acids. Germline V gene data show CDR1 as SEHNR and CDR2 as FQNEAQ (reference sequence). The rearrangement uses TRBV7-9 and TRBJ1-2, with TRBD1 matching over 8 bases. The source of this sequence is an adult in good health. The sequencing here drew on peripheral blood, taken on day 0 of AZD1222 vaccination. The DNA of the CDR3 is TGTGCCAGCAGCTTAGAGGCAGGGGGCGCACATGGCTACACCTTC. It translates to CASSLEAGGAHGYTF.